This T cell receptor (beta chain) emerged from a study of blood T cell repertoires in COVID-19. Whole-study context: Acute and convalescent COVID-19 samples came from the United States, Italy and Spain. Sources were T cells, B-cell-depleted T cells, or PBMCs; the material itself was cDNA or gDNA.

Authors' processing steps: Counts of nucleated cells, estimated from reference gene primer amplification, were obtained. The repertoire was sequenced with immunoSEQ multiplex PCR; TCRdb's copy has only in-frame clones and lacks some. The D gene and trimming were derived from the DNA, and the V and J assignments and clone size from that table. The sample carries around 100,000 clones, roughly 80% recorded once. In its sample, this clone was seen once. V was pared by 5 bases and J by 4 bases, with 6 bases of the junction left unmatched. The CDR3 sequence is 14 residues long. Germline lookup yields CDR1 MDHEN and CDR2 SYDVKM.

The sequence came from a woman in her 70s with acute or convalescent COVID-19. The chain couples TRBV28 to TRBJ2-5, with 8 bases lining up with TRBD1. What was sequenced was peripheral blood. The CDR3 loop is CASSIAGGRETQYF. CDR3 nucleotide sequence: TGTGCCAGCAGTATAGCAGGGGGCAGAGAGACCCAGTACTTC.